This entry lists 16 T cell receptor beta chains sequenced from one sample in a study of T cell changes during pregnancy in multiple sclerosis. Clones were sequenced by immunoSEQ multiplex PCR, and TCRdb holds only the in-frame ones, with some missing. The sample contains tens of thousands of clones, roughly nine tenths of which appear only once. This specimen consisted of CD4+ T cells from peripheral blood mononuclear cells, obtained after pregnancy. The receptors come from a female donor with multiple sclerosis, enrolled in a pregnancy study.

The V and J genes are TRBV6-6 and TRBJ2-5, with unresolved D. The better agreement between TRBJ2-7 and the DNA end casts doubt on the J call. In germline, CDR1 is MNHNY, CDR2 SVGAGI (reference sequence). The CDR3 is made up of 13 amino acids. CDR3 DNA sequence: TGTGCCAGCAGTTACTGCCTCTTCTGCGAGCAGTACTTC. Its translation is CASSYCLFCEQYF.

The CDR3: CASNGGKNTGELFF. The DNA of the CDR3 is TGTGCCAGCAACGGGGGGAAGAACACCGGGGAGCTGTTTTTT. The V gene is TRBV2, the J gene TRBJ2-2; 7 nucleotides match TRBD2. This CDR3 spans 14 amino acids. V gave up 7 bases and J gave up 1 base; unmatched junction bases: 3. Germline V gene lookup returns CDR1 SNHLY and CDR2 FYNNEI. Complete variable domain (other parts from reference TRBV2 and TRBJ2-2): EPEVTQTPSHQVTQMGQEVILRCVPISNHLYFYWYRQILGQKVEFLVSFYNNEISEKSEIFDDQFSVERPDGSNFTLKIRSTKLEDSAMYFCASNGGKNTGELFFGEGSRLTVL.

The V call is TRBV2, the J call TRBJ1-5; a possible D gene is TRBD1 (5 bases). The CDR3 sequence is 12 residues long. Trimming cost V 8 bases and J 5 bases, with 10 bases left between them. Germline assignment: CDR1 SNHLY and CDR2 FYNNEI. The CDR3 reads CASAGGDQPQHF. The CDR3 nucleotides are TGTGCCAGCGCCGGGGGGGATCAGCCCCAGCATTTT.

The chain combines TRBV2 with TRBJ2-1, with a tentative D call TRBD2 (7 bases). CDR1 is SNHLY and CDR2 is FYNNEI in the germline V gene. The CDR3 runs to 15 residues. Trimming took 1 base from V and 8 from J, leaving 15 bases between them. The CDR3 sequence is CASSEGGGRYDEQFF. The CDR3 nucleotides are TGTGCCAGCAGTGAAGGGGGGGGGCGTTATGATGAGCAGTTCTTC.

This chain's CDR3 is CASTSLESDTQYF. As DNA, the CDR3 is TGCGCCAGCACCTCGCTAGAATCCGATACGCAGTATTTT. This chain links TRBV5-1 with TRBJ2-3; D remains unclear. The CDR3 consists of 13 residues. V dropped 6 bases and J dropped 6 bases, with 14 bases sitting between them. Germline-derived CDR1 and CDR2 are SGHRS and YFSETQ.

The chain joins TRBV5-1 to TRBJ1-1, with 9 bases identical to TRBD1. The CDR3 extends over 14 amino acids. Germline values: CDR1 SGHRS, CDR2 YFSETQ. V was clipped by 4 bases and J by 4 bases; unmatched bases: 5. The CDR3 here is CASSRSGQGTEAFF. DNA of the CDR3: TGCGCCAGCAGCCGATCGGGACAGGGCACTGAAGCTTTCTTT.

A few counts support this clone. The chain couples TRBV4-2 to TRBJ1-2; D is uncertain. Germline V gene lookup returns CDR1 LGHNA and CDR2 YNFKEQ. V was trimmed by 4 bases and J by 7 bases, leaving 13 bases between them. The CDR3 spans 13 residues. Here the CDR3 DNA reads TGTGCCAGCAGCCGTGCCCCAGTCTCTGGCTACACCTTC. It encodes CASSRAPVSGYTF.

The chain employs TRBV2 and TRBJ1-1; perhaps TRBD1 as D (6 bases). Germline V gene lookup returns CDR1 SNHLY and CDR2 FYNNEI. Trimming removed 4 bases from V and 5 bases from J, with 14 bases in between. The CDR3 has 14 amino acids. CDR3 DNA: TGTGCCAGCAGTGGGACAGCCGGGGGGACTGAAGCTTTCTTT. This codes for CASSGTAGGTEAFF.

The rearrangement joins TRBV5-1 to TRBJ2-5; 10 nucleotides align to TRBD2. The ends lost 0 bases at V and 5 bases at J; junction bases unmatched: 7. The germline CDR1 and CDR2 sequences are SGHRS and YFSETQ. The CDR3 spans 16 residues. CDR3 bases: TGCGCCAGCAGCTTGGCGCTAGCGGGAGCGGGCGAGACCCAGTACTTC. It translates to CASSLALAGAGETQYF.

The J gene is TRBJ2-7, the V gene TRBV6-1, with D maybe TRBD2 (5 bases). Germline loops: CDR1 MNHNS, CDR2 SASEGT. The CDR3 runs 12 residues. The germline V and J ends were trimmed by 4 bases and 9 bases, with 13 bases remaining between them. The CDR3 is CASSVGTRGQYF. The DNA for the CDR3 is TGTGCCAGCAGTGTAGGCACCCGGGGGCAGTACTTC.

V is TRBV25-1 and J is TRBJ2-1; maybe TRBD1 (5 bases). V was clipped by 2 bases and J by 8 bases, with 10 bases between them. This CDR3 is built from 13 residues. Germline values: CDR1 MGHDK, CDR2 SYGVNS. CDR3 loop: CASSERGWDEQFF. Written as DNA, the CDR3 is TGTGCCAGCAGTGAAAGGGGTTGGGATGAGCAGTTCTTC.

The chain recombines TRBV5-4 with TRBJ1-2; 7 bases fit TRBD1. The CDR3 runs to 15 residues. Trimming at V came to 6 bases and at J to 4 bases, leaving 12 bases not matched to a gene. Germline V gene sequence: CDR1 SGHNT, CDR2 YYREEE (reference sequence). CDR3 in amino acids: CASTTSTGRGYGYTF. The CDR3 DNA sequence: TGTGCCAGCACTACATCGACAGGGCGGGGCTATGGCTACACCTTC.

The V call is TRBV19, the J call TRBJ2-1; 8 positions agree with TRBD1. Germline lookup yields CDR1 LNHDA and CDR2 SQIVND (reference sequence). CDR3 length: 15 residues. J was trimmed by 1 base and V by 9 bases; bases with no gene match: 8. The CDR3 coding sequence is TGTGCCAGCCTCGACAGGGGAAGGTCCTACAATGAGCAGTTCTTC. This codes for CASLDRGRSYNEQFF.

The chain recombines TRBV18 with TRBJ1-5; weak D call: TRBD1 (6 bases). V lost 6 bases and J lost 0, with 18 bases in between. Germline V gene data show CDR1 as KGHSH and CDR2 as LQKENI. The CDR3 totals 17 residues. CDR3 in DNA: TGTGCCAGCTCGAGCAAGCGGACAGAATATAGCAATCAGCCCCAGCATTTT. It yields the protein CASSSKRTEYSNQPQHF. Full variable domain (remainder filled in from reference TRBV18 and TRBJ1-5): NAGVMQNPRHLVRRRGQEARLRCSPMKGHSHVYWYRQLPEEGLKFMVYLQKENIIDESGMPKERFSAEFPKEGPSILRIQQVVRGDSAAYFCASSSKRTEYSNQPQHFGDGTRLSIL.

V gene TRBV27 combines with J gene TRBJ1-4; TRBD1 might be the D (6 bases). The germline V gene has CDR1 MNHEY and CDR2 SMNVEV (reference sequence). The CDR3 has 14 amino acids. V was cut by 1 base and J by 3 bases, with 6 bases left in between. The CDR3 nucleotides read TGTGCCAGCAGTTTATGGGGGCCTAATGAAAAACTGTTTTTT. This codes for CASSLWGPNEKLFF.

This chain uses TRBV18 with TRBJ2-3; 9 positions match TRBD2. V dropped 3 bases and J dropped 7; count of bases not matched to a gene: 14. The CDR3 consists of 17 residues. The germline gives CDR1 KGHSH, CDR2 LQKENI. CDR3 protein: CASSPVHGTSILNTQYF. In DNA form, the CDR3 reads TGTGCCAGCTCACCCGTACACGGGACTAGCATCCTAAATACGCAGTATTTT. The full variable domain, with the rest looked up from reference TRBV18 and TRBJ2-3, is NAGVMQNPRHLVRRRGQEARLRCSPMKGHSHVYWYRQLPEEGLKFMVYLQKENIIDESGMPKERFSAEFPKEGPSILRIQQVVRGDSAAYFCASSPVHGTSILNTQYFGPGTRLTVL.